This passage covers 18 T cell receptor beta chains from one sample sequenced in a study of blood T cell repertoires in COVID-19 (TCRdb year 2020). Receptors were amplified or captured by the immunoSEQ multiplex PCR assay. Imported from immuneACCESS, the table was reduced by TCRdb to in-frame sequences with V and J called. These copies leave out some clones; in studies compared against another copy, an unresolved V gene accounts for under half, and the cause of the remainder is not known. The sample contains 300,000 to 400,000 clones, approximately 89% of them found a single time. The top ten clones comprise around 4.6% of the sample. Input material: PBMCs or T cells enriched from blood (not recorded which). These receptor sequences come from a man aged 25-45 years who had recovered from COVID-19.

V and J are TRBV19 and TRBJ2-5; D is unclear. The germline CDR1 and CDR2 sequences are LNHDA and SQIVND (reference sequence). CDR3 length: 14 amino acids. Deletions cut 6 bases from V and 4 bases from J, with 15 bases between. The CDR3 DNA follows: TGTGCCAGTAGCGCTTCCAGAAAATCAGAGACCCAGTACTTC. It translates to CASSASRKSETQYF.

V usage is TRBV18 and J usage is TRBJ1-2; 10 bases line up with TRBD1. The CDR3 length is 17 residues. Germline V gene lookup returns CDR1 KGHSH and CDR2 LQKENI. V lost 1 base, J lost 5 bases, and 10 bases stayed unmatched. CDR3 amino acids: CASSPRDRGRIDYGYTF. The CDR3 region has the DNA TGTGCCAGCTCACCACGTGACAGGGGGCGAATAGATTATGGCTACACCTTC.

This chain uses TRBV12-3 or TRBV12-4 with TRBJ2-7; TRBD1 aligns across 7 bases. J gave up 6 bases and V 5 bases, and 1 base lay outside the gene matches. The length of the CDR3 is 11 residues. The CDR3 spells CASSRQGEQYF. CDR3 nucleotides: TGTGCCAGCAGTAGACAGGGCGAGCAGTACTTC.

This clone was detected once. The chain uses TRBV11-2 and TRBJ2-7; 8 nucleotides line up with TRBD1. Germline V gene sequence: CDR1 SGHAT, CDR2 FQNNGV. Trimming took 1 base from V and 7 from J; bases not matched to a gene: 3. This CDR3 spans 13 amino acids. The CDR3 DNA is TGTGCCAGCAGCTTAGGACAGGGGCGGGAGCAGTACTTC. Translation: CASSLGQGREQYF. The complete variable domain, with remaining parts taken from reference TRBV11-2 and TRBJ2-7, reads EAGVAQSPRYKIIEKRQSVAFWCNPISGHATLYWYQQILGQGPKLLIQFQNNGVVDDSQLPKDRFSAERLKGVDSTLKIQPAKLEDSAVYLCASSLGQGREQYFGPGTRLTVT.

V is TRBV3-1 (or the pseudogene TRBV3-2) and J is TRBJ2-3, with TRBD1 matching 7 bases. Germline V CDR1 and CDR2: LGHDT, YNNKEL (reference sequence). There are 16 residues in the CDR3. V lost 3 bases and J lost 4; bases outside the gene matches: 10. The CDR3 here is CASSQRTGLNSDTQYF. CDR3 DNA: TGTGCCAGCAGCCAGAGGACAGGCCTAAATTCAGATACGCAGTATTTT.

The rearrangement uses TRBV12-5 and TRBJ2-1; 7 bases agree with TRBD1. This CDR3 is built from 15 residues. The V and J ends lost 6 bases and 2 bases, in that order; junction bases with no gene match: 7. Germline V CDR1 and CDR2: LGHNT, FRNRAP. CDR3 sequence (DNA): TGTGCTAGTGGCCGCGACAGGGTCCCCTACAATGAGCAGTTCTTC. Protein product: CASGRDRVPYNEQFF. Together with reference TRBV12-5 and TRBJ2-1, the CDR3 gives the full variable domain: DARVTQTPRHKVTEMGQEVTMRCQPILGHNTVFWYRQTMMQGLELLAYFRNRAPLDDSGMPKDRFSAEMPDATLATLKIQPSEPRDSAVYFCASGRDRVPYNEQFFGPGTRLTVL.

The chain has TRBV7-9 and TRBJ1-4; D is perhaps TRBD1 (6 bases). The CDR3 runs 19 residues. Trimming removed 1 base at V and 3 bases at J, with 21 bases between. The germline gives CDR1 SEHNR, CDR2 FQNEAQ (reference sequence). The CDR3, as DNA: TGTGCCAGCAGCTTAGATCCCTACAGGGAATCTCGTGCTAATGAAAAACTGTTTTTT. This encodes CASSLDPYRESRANEKLFF.

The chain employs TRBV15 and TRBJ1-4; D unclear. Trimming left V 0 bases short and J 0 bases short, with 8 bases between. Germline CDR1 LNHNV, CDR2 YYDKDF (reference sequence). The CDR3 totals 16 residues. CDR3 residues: CATSRDRSATNEKLFF. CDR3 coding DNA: TGTGCCACCAGCAGAGATAGGAGTGCAACTAATGAAAAACTGTTTTTT.

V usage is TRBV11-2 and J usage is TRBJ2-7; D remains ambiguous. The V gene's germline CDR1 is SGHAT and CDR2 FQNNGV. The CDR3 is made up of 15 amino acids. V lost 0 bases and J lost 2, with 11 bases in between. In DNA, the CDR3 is TGTGCCAGCAGCTTAGATCCGGCGGTGACCTACGAGCAGTACTTC. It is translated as CASSLDPAVTYEQYF.

The CDR3 coding sequence is TGTGCCAGCTCACCACGTGCGACAGGGTATGTGCAGTACTTC. This gives the protein CASSPRATGYVQYF. The V gene is TRBV18, the J gene TRBJ2-7; TRBD1 matches 7 bases. Looked up from germline, CDR1 is KGHSH and CDR2 is LQKENI. The CDR3 is 14 amino acids. After removal of 1 base from V and 9 bases from J, the junction contained 9 bases not matched to a gene.

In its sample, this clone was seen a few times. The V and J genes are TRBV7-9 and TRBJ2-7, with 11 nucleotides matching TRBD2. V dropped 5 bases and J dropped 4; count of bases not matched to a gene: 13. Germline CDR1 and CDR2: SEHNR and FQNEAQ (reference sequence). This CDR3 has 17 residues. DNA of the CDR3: TGTGCCAGCAGCAAAACAACCGTAGCGGGGGGGCCTTACGAGCAGTACTTC. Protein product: CASSKTTVAGGPYEQYF.

CDR3 in amino acids: CATSRGQGAYEQYF. In DNA, the CDR3 is TGTGCCACCAGCAGAGGACAGGGAGCCTACGAGCAGTACTTC. This sequence joins TRBV15 and TRBJ2-7; 7 nucleotides match TRBD1. CDR3 length: 14 residues. In germline, CDR1 is LNHNV, CDR2 YYDKDF (reference sequence). Germline trimming cut 1 base from V and 2 bases from J; bases unmatched to any gene: 2.

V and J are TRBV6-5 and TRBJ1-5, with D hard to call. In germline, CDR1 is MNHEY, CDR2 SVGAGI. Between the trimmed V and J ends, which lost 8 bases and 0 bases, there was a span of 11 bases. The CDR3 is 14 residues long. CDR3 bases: TGTGCCAGCGAGGGATTCTATAGCAATCAGCCCCAGCATTTT. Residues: CASEGFYSNQPQHF.

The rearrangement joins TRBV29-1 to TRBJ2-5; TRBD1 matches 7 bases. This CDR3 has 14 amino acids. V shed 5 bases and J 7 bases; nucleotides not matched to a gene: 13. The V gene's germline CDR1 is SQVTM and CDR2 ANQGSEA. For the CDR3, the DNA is TGCAGCGTTCAATACACAGGGGCGCGTGGGACCCAGTACTTC. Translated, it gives CSVQYTGARGTQYF.

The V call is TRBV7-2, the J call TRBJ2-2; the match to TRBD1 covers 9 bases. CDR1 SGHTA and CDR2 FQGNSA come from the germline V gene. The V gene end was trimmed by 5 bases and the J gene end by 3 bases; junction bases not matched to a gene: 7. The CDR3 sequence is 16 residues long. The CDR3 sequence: CASSKHRGQYTGELFF. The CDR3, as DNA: TGTGCCAGCAGCAAGCACAGGGGGCAGTACACCGGGGAGCTGTTTTTT. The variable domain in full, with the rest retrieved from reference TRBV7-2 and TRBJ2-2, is GAGVSQSPSNKVTEKGKDVELRCDPISGHTALYWYRQSLGQGLEFLIYFQGNSAPDKSGLPSDRFSAERTGGSVSTLTIQRTQQEDSAVYLCASSKHRGQYTGELFFGEGSRLTVL.

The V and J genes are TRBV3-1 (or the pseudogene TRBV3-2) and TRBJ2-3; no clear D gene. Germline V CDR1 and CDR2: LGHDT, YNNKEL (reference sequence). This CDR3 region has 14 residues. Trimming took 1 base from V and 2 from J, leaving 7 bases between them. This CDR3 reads CASSQARSTDTQYF. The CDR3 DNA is TGTGCCAGCAGCCAAGCGCGGTCCACAGATACGCAGTATTTT.

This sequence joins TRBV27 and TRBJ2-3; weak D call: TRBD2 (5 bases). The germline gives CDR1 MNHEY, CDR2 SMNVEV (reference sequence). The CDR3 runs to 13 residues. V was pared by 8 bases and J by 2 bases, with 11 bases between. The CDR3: CASGGLNTDTQYF. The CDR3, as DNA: TGTGCCAGCGGCGGACTGAACACAGATACGCAGTATTTT.

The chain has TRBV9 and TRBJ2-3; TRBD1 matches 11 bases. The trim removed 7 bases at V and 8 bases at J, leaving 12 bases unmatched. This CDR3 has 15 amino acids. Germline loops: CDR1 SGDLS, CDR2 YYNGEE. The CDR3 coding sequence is TGTGCCAGCGCCAAAGGTTGGGGACAGGGGGGTACGCAGTATTTT. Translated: CASAKGWGQGGTQYF.